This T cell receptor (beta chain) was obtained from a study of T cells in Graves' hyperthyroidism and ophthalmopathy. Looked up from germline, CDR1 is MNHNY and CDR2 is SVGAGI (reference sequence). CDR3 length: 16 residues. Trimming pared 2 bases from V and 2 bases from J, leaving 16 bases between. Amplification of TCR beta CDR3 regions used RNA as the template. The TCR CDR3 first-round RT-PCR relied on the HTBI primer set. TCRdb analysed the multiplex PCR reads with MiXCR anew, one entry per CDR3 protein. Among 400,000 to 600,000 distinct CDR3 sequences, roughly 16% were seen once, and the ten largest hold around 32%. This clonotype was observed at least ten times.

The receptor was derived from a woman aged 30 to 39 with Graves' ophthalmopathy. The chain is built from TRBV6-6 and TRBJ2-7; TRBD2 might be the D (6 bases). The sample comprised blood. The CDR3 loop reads CASSYDRAGGTYEQYF. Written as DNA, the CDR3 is TGTGCCAGCAGTTACGATAGGGCAGGCGGGACCTACGAGCAGTACTTC.